The source of this T cell receptor (beta chain) is a study of shared clonotypes between healthy human individuals. Findings and limits, study-wide: Against clonotypes common to all four donors, non-shared ones had lower generation probabilities.

V shed 2 bases and J shed 0 bases, with 18 bases lying between them. This CDR3 has 19 residues. Germline-derived CDR1 and CDR2 are SGHRS and YFSETQ. This clone came up once. The antigen remains undetermined. TCRdb keeps only in-frame clones here, not all; method: immunoSEQ multiplex PCR. The repertoire includes approximately 1.5 million clones, less than 99% of them detected once, and approximately 0.4% sits in the top ten. This TCR was recovered from a man aged 25 to 40 in good health. This rearrangement joins TRBV5-1 to TRBJ2-6; the D is unclear. The material sequenced was naive CD4+ T cells sorted from blood. Indicated subset: CD45RA+ positively selected. The CDR3 sequence: CASSFVAMRPSSGANVLTF. CDR3 coding DNA: TGCGCCAGCAGCTTCGTGGCGATGAGACCAAGCTCTGGGGCCAACGTCCTGACTTTC. Combining the CDR3 with reference TRBV5-1 and TRBJ2-6 gives the whole variable domain KAGVTQTPRYLIKTRGQQVTLSCSPISGHRSVSWYQQTPGQGLQFLFEYFSETQRNKGNFPGRFSGRQFSNSRSEMNVSTLELGDSALYLCASSFVAMRPSSGANVLTFGAGSRLTVL.